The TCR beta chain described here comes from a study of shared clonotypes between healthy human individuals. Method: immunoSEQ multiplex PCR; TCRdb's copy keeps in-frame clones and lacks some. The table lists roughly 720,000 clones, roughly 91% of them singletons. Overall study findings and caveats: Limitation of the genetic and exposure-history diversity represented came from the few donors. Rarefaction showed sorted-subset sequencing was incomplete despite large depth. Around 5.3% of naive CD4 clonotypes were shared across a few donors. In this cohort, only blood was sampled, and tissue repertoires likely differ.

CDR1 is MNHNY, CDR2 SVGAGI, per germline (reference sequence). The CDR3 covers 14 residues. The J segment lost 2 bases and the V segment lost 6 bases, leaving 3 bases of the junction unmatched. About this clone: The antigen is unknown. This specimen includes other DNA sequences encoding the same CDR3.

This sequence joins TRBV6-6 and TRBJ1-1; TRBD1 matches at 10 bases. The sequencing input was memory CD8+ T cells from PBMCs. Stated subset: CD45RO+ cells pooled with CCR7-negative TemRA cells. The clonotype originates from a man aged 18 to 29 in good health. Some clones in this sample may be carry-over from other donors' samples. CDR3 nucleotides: TGTGCCAGCAGCCGACAGGGGGCAAACACTGAAGCTTTCTTT. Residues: CASSRQGANTEAFF.